These 5 T cell receptor beta chains came from one sample sequenced in a study of cytomegalovirus exposure and HLA in healthy donors. The PCR employed 60 Vbeta primers together with 13 Jbeta primers. Profiled with immunoSEQ multiplex PCR; TCRdb holds only in-frame clones, not every one. The table includes some 150,000 clones, approximately 79% detected once. The sequenced material came from PBMCs. These receptors were taken from a woman aged 40 to 55 in good health and CMV-seropositive.

The chain couples TRBV9 to TRBJ2-2, with 8 bases identical to TRBD2. The CDR3 consists of 14 residues. Trimming took 0 bases from V and 8 from J; bases not matched to a gene: 3. Germline V CDR1 and CDR2: SGDLS, YYNGEE. CDR3 residues: CASSVEPSGGELFF. CDR3 DNA: TGTGCCAGCAGCGTAGAACCTAGCGGGGGGGAGCTGTTTTTT.

V is TRBV6-1 and J is TRBJ2-2; 9 bases align to TRBD2. Unmatched junction bases numbered 6, after V lost 8 bases and J lost 2 bases. Germline loops: CDR1 MNHNS, CDR2 SASEGT. CDR3 length: 15 residues. Here the CDR3 reads CASQTGTSNTGELFF. CDR3 in DNA: TGTGCCAGCCAGACCGGGACTAGCAACACCGGGGAGCTGTTTTTT.

This sequence joins TRBV7-3 and TRBJ2-3; D is uncertain. CDR3 length: 15 amino acids. Trimming cost V 0 bases and J 3 bases, with 10 bases left between them. Germline V gene lookup returns CDR1 SGHTA and CDR2 FQGTGA. The CDR3 loop reads CASSLTVERTDTQYF. CDR3 sequence (DNA): TGTGCCAGCAGCTTAACGGTGGAGAGGACAGATACGCAGTATTTT.

The chain carries TRBV18 and TRBJ2-7; 9 nucleotides match TRBD1. The CDR3 sequence is 16 residues long. Per germline, CDR1 KGHSH and CDR2 LQKENI. Trimming removed 4 bases from V and 0 bases from J; junction bases left unmatched: 7. The CDR3 sequence: CASSRTGDSSSYEQYF. The CDR3 DNA reads as TGTGCCAGCTCACGGACAGGGGACTCTAGCTCCTACGAGCAGTACTTC. Using reference TRBV18 and TRBJ2-7 for the parts outside the CDR3, the full variable domain is NAGVMQNPRHLVRRRGQEARLRCSPMKGHSHVYWYRQLPEEGLKFMVYLQKENIIDESGMPKERFSAEFPKEGPSILRIQQVVRGDSAAYFCASSRTGDSSSYEQYFGPGTRLTVT.

The chain couples TRBV5-1 to TRBJ2-3; 12 nucleotides line up with TRBD2. V shed 5 bases and J 1 base; nucleotides not matched to a gene: 2. The germline gives CDR1 SGHRS, CDR2 YFSETQ. CDR3 length equals 15 residues. DNA for the CDR3: TGCGCCAGCAGGGGGACTAGCGGGCGCACAGATACGCAGTATTTT. Amino acid sequence: CASRGTSGRTDTQYF.